These T cell receptor beta chains were read from a single sample in a study of CD8+ T cells in alopecia areata. TCRdb keeps only in-frame clones here, not all; method: immunoSEQ multiplex PCR. This sample carries 65,000 to 100,000 clones, 51% of them seen once, and the ten largest clones take around 5.7%. The sample comprised NKG2D-high CD8+ T cells sorted from blood. These receptors were obtained from a human donor with alopecia areata. Both conserved end residues are part of each CDR3. Fields, in order: D gene, V gene, J gene, clone size, CDR3 protein, CDR3 DNA. The D gene is left open where the match is weak. Some rows have no size entry. The others give once, few or many, or a class for an expanded clone.

d_call: TRBD1; v_call: TRBV7-9; j_call: TRBJ2-5; clone_size: few; cdr3_aa: CASSFRGWDRQAETQYF; cdr3_nt: TGTGCCAGCAGCTTTAGGGGTTGGGACAGGCAAGCAGAGACCCAGTACTTC
d_call: TRBD1; v_call: TRBV2; j_call: TRBJ2-1; clone_size: many; cdr3_aa: CASRVAGGAYNEQFF; cdr3_nt: TGTGCCAGCAGAGTGGCAGGGGGAGCCTACAATGAGCAGTTCTTC
d_call: .; v_call: TRBV14; j_call: TRBJ2-5; clone_size: .; cdr3_aa: CASSHVREETQYF; cdr3_nt: TGTGCCAGCAGCCATGTCCGGGAGGAGACCCAGTACTTC
d_call: .; v_call: TRBV11-2; j_call: TRBJ2-2; clone_size: .; cdr3_aa: CASSPPTVYTGELFF; cdr3_nt: TGTGCCAGCAGCCCTCCAACGGTGTACACCGGGGAGCTGTTTTTT
d_call: .; v_call: TRBV5-6; j_call: TRBJ2-1; clone_size: .; cdr3_aa: CASSLTGPLGQFF; cdr3_nt: TGTGCCAGCAGCCTCACAGGTCCTCTTGGGCAGTTCTTC
d_call: TRBD2; v_call: TRBV27; j_call: TRBJ2-3; clone_size: .; cdr3_aa: CASSSRLAGGADTQYF; cdr3_nt: TGTGCCAGCAGTTCCCGTCTAGCGGGGGGGGCAGATACGCAGTATTTT
d_call: .; v_call: TRBV27; j_call: TRBJ2-1; clone_size: few; cdr3_aa: CASSLLSTAEQFF; cdr3_nt: TGTGCCAGCAGTTTACTTTCGACAGCGGAGCAGTTCTTC
d_call: .; v_call: TRBV5-1; j_call: TRBJ2-1; clone_size: .; cdr3_aa: CASRVEDLSYNEQFF; cdr3_nt: TGCGCCAGCAGGGTGGAGGACCTCTCCTACAATGAGCAGTTCTTC
d_call: .; v_call: TRBV29-1; j_call: TRBJ2-7; clone_size: few; cdr3_aa: CSVESPNSYEQYF; cdr3_nt: TGCAGCGTTGAGAGTCCTAACTCCTACGAGCAGTACTTC
d_call: .; v_call: TRBV7-9; j_call: TRBJ2-1; clone_size: .; cdr3_aa: CATRGGYNEQFF; cdr3_nt: TGTGCCACCAGGGGGGGCTACAATGAGCAGTTCTTC
d_call: .; v_call: TRBV29-1; j_call: TRBJ2-3; clone_size: .; cdr3_aa: CSGVAASTDTQYF; cdr3_nt: TGCAGCGGTGTAGCGGCTAGCACAGATACGCAGTATTTT
d_call: .; v_call: TRBV7-2; j_call: TRBJ2-7; clone_size: .; cdr3_aa: CASSSWDNEQYF; cdr3_nt: TGTGCCAGCAGTTCATGGGATAACGAGCAGTACTTC
d_call: .; v_call: TRBV30; j_call: TRBJ2-1; clone_size: once; cdr3_aa: CAWSVQHEQFF; cdr3_nt: TGTGCCTGGAGTGTACAGCATGAGCAGTTCTTC
d_call: TRBD2; v_call: TRBV29-1; j_call: TRBJ2-1; clone_size: .; cdr3_aa: CSVGVAGKAYNEQFF; cdr3_nt: TGCAGCGTTGGAGTAGCGGGAAAGGCCTACAATGAGCAGTTCTTC
d_call: .; v_call: TRBV7-9; j_call: TRBJ1-5; clone_size: few; cdr3_aa: CASRYDSNQPQHF; cdr3_nt: TGTGCCAGCAGGTACGATAGCAATCAGCCCCAGCATTTT
d_call: .; v_call: TRBV5-1; j_call: TRBJ2-1; clone_size: few; cdr3_aa: CASMNSYNEQFF; cdr3_nt: TGCGCCAGCATGAACTCCTACAATGAGCAGTTCTTC
d_call: .; v_call: TRBV29-1; j_call: TRBJ2-5; clone_size: few; cdr3_aa: CSAGWGDTAATQYF; cdr3_nt: TGCAGCGCAGGGTGGGGGGACACCGCCGCGACCCAGTACTTC
d_call: .; v_call: TRBV30; j_call: TRBJ2-2; clone_size: .; cdr3_aa: CAWSRSAAAAGELFF; cdr3_nt: TGTGCCTGGAGTCGATCAGCCGCGGCCGCCGGGGAGCTGTTTTTT
d_call: .; v_call: TRBV19; j_call: TRBJ2-1; clone_size: .; cdr3_aa: CASSPAELASNEQFF; cdr3_nt: TGTGCCAGTAGTCCCGCAGAGTTGGCTAGCAATGAGCAGTTCTTC
d_call: .; v_call: TRBV30; j_call: TRBJ1-1; clone_size: .; cdr3_aa: CAWSVKGGGTEAFF; cdr3_nt: TGTGCCTGGAGTGTAAAAGGTGGAGGCACTGAAGCCTTCTTT
d_call: .; v_call: TRBV9; j_call: TRBJ2-7; clone_size: .; cdr3_aa: CASSGQHSYEQYF; cdr3_nt: TGTGCCAGCAGCGGACAGCACTCCTACGAGCAGTACTTC
d_call: .; v_call: TRBV29-1; j_call: TRBJ2-2; clone_size: once; cdr3_aa: CSVEAAGTGELFF; cdr3_nt: TGCAGCGTTGAAGCGGCAGGCACCGGGGAGCTGTTTTTT
d_call: .; v_call: TRBV30; j_call: TRBJ2-3; clone_size: .; cdr3_aa: CAWSVDNTDTQYF; cdr3_nt: TGTGCCTGGAGTGTCGACAACACAGATACGCAGTATTTT
d_call: TRBD1; v_call: TRBV29-1; j_call: TRBJ1-2; clone_size: few; cdr3_aa: CSVGQGSNYGYTF; cdr3_nt: TGCAGCGTTGGACAGGGGAGTAACTATGGCTACACCTTC
d_call: .; v_call: TRBV7-2; j_call: TRBJ1-1; clone_size: .; cdr3_aa: CASSLGQYPEAFF; cdr3_nt: TGTGCCAGCAGCTTAGGTCAGTACCCTGAAGCTTTCTTT
d_call: .; v_call: TRBV29-1; j_call: TRBJ2-3; clone_size: .; cdr3_aa: CSVVWGNTDTQYF; cdr3_nt: TGCAGCGTTGTATGGGGCAACACAGATACGCAGTATTTT
d_call: .; v_call: TRBV13; j_call: TRBJ2-5; clone_size: .; cdr3_aa: CASSLGLAEETQYF; cdr3_nt: TGTGCCAGCAGCTTAGGGTTAGCGGAAGAGACCCAGTACTTC
d_call: .; v_call: TRBV7-9; j_call: TRBJ2-7; clone_size: .; cdr3_aa: CASSHRDGSYEQYF; cdr3_nt: TGTGCCAGCAGCCACCGGGACGGCTCCTACGAGCAGTACTTC
d_call: .; v_call: TRBV7-8; j_call: TRBJ2-7; clone_size: few; cdr3_aa: CASSLSVSEQYF; cdr3_nt: TGTGCCAGCAGCCTGAGTGTATCGGAGCAGTACTTC
d_call: .; v_call: TRBV5-6; j_call: TRBJ2-5; clone_size: .; cdr3_aa: CASSRPGPDRETQYF; cdr3_nt: TGTGCCAGCAGCCGGCCGGGCCCCGATCGAGAGACCCAGTACTTC
d_call: .; v_call: TRBV6-5; j_call: TRBJ2-1; clone_size: .; cdr3_aa: CASGNNEQFF; cdr3_nt: TGTGCCAGCGGGAACAATGAGCAGTTCTTC
d_call: TRBD1; v_call: TRBV6-6; j_call: TRBJ2-3; clone_size: few; cdr3_aa: CASSHRGSTDTQYF; cdr3_nt: TGTGCCAGCAGTCACAGGGGAAGCACAGATACGCAGTATTTT
d_call: TRBD1; v_call: TRBV6-6; j_call: TRBJ1-6; clone_size: .; cdr3_aa: CASSGTGDNSPLHF; cdr3_nt: TGTGCCAGCAGTGGGACAGGGGATAATTCACCCCTCCACTTT
d_call: .; v_call: TRBV4-3; j_call: TRBJ2-5; clone_size: .; cdr3_aa: CASSQDRFQETQYF; cdr3_nt: TGCGCCAGCAGCCAAGACAGGTTCCAAGAGACCCAGTACTTC
d_call: .; v_call: TRBV29-1; j_call: TRBJ2-2; clone_size: .; cdr3_aa: CSAYTGIRELFF; cdr3_nt: TGCAGCGCGTACACCGGAATCAGGGAGCTGTTTTTT
d_call: TRBD2; v_call: TRBV27; j_call: TRBJ2-1; clone_size: .; cdr3_aa: CASRPSSGGFEQFF; cdr3_nt: TGTGCCAGCAGACCATCAAGCGGGGGGTTTGAGCAGTTCTTC
d_call: TRBD1; v_call: TRBV9; j_call: TRBJ2-7; clone_size: .; cdr3_aa: CASHRTGKSGEQYF; cdr3_nt: TGTGCCAGCCATAGGACAGGGAAGAGCGGTGAGCAGTACTTC
d_call: .; v_call: TRBV29-1; j_call: TRBJ2-7; clone_size: .; cdr3_aa: CSVEGVPDSYEQYF; cdr3_nt: TGCAGCGTTGAGGGGGTCCCCGATTCCTACGAGCAGTACTTC
d_call: .; v_call: TRBV29-1; j_call: TRBJ2-7; clone_size: few; cdr3_aa: CSVVWGEQYF; cdr3_nt: TGCAGCGTTGTATGGGGAGAGCAGTACTTC
d_call: .; v_call: TRBV18; j_call: TRBJ2-7; clone_size: .; cdr3_aa: CASSPPAGVLIEQYF; cdr3_nt: TGTGCCAGCTCACCACCCGCAGGGGTCTTGATCGAGCAGTACTTC
d_call: .; v_call: TRBV30; j_call: TRBJ2-5; clone_size: .; cdr3_aa: CAWSVDSQETQYF; cdr3_nt: TGTGCCTGGAGTGTGGACAGTCAAGAGACCCAGTACTTC
d_call: .; v_call: TRBV29-1; j_call: TRBJ2-7; clone_size: .; cdr3_aa: CSVEDRQGEQYF; cdr3_nt: TGCAGCGTTGAAGATCGTCAGGGAGAGCAGTACTTC
d_call: .; v_call: TRBV29-1; j_call: TRBJ2-7; clone_size: few; cdr3_aa: CSVEVRAYEQYF; cdr3_nt: TGCAGCGTTGAGGTCAGGGCCTACGAGCAGTACTTC
d_call: TRBD1; v_call: TRBV10-3; j_call: TRBJ2-1; clone_size: few; cdr3_aa: CAITSGQGTYNEQFF; cdr3_nt: TGTGCCATCACCTCGGGACAGGGGACCTACAATGAGCAGTTCTTC
d_call: .; v_call: TRBV5-1; j_call: TRBJ2-4; clone_size: .; cdr3_aa: CASSLGRLAKNIQYF; cdr3_nt: TGCGCCAGCAGCTTAGGAAGACTAGCCAAAAACATTCAGTACTTC
d_call: .; v_call: TRBV2; j_call: TRBJ2-7; clone_size: few; cdr3_aa: CASGWDPVYEQYF; cdr3_nt: TGTGCCAGCGGTTGGGATCCCGTTTACGAGCAGTACTTC
d_call: .; v_call: TRBV29-1; j_call: TRBJ2-7; clone_size: .; cdr3_aa: CSVDGTTGGSYEQYF; cdr3_nt: TGCAGCGTTGATGGGACCACCGGGGGCTCCTACGAGCAGTACTTC
d_call: TRBD2; v_call: TRBV29-1; j_call: TRBJ2-1; clone_size: few; cdr3_aa: CSVPGLATKYNEQFF; cdr3_nt: TGCAGCGTCCCGGGACTAGCCACAAAATACAATGAGCAGTTCTTC
d_call: TRBD1; v_call: TRBV28; j_call: TRBJ2-3; clone_size: .; cdr3_aa: CASSWGGQGTDTQYF; cdr3_nt: TGTGCCAGCAGTTGGGGGGGACAGGGAACAGATACGCAGTATTTT
d_call: .; v_call: TRBV5-1; j_call: TRBJ2-3; clone_size: .; cdr3_aa: CASSFLTDSTDTQYF; cdr3_nt: TGCGCCAGCAGCTTTTTGACGGACAGCACAGATACGCAGTATTTT
d_call: .; v_call: TRBV4-1; j_call: TRBJ2-7; clone_size: .; cdr3_aa: CASSPGVLLVEQYF; cdr3_nt: TGCGCCAGCAGCCCAGGGGTTCTATTGGTCGAGCAGTACTTC
d_call: .; v_call: TRBV7-2; j_call: TRBJ1-1; clone_size: .; cdr3_aa: CASSRTNTEAFF; cdr3_nt: TGTGCCAGCAGCCGAACGAACACTGAAGCTTTCTTT